What follows are 13 T cell receptor beta chains derived from one specimen sequenced in a study of blood T cell repertoires in COVID-19. TCRdb's copy holds only in-frame clones and misses some; the assay was immunoSEQ multiplex PCR. This sample yields 150,000 to 200,000 clones, of which more than 65% are seen a single time; approximately 2.4% belongs to the top ten. The specimen was peripheral blood. The receptors shown here come from a human donor with acute or convalescent COVID-19. The donor label of this sample is uncertain.

The rearrangement links TRBV6-5 to TRBJ1-1; TRBD1 aligns across 7 bases. Germline CDR1 reads MNHEY; CDR2 reads SVGAGI. J lost 1 base, V lost 2 bases, and 4 bases had no gene match. The CDR3 consists of 15 residues. The CDR3 bases are TGTGCCAGCAGTTACACCACAGGGGCGAACACTGAAGCTTTCTTT. Its translation is CASSYTTGANTEAFF.

The gene calls are TRBV11-2 and TRBJ1-2, with TRBD1 identical over 8 bases. There are 14 residues in the CDR3. Germline V gives CDR1 SGHAT, CDR2 FQNNGV. Trimming took 2 bases from V and 8 from J; bases not matched to a gene: 7. The CDR3 is CASSLIDRGGGYTF. The CDR3 DNA is TGTGCCAGCAGCTTAATAGACAGGGGAGGCGGCTACACCTTC.

The genes are TRBV25-1 and TRBJ2-1; D gene unclear. Trimming took off 9 bases at V and 1 base at J, with 10 bases between the two ends. Germline assignment: CDR1 MGHDK and CDR2 SYGVNS. The CDR3 is 13 amino acids. The CDR3 DNA sequence: TGTGCCAGTCATGGAGAGTCCTACAATGAGCAGTTCTTC. Translating gives CASHGESYNEQFF.

This chain uses TRBV7-8 with TRBJ2-1; 9 bases agree with TRBD1. V was pared by 4 bases and J by 7 bases, with 11 bases of the junction left unmatched. Germline V lookup: CDR1 SGHVS, CDR2 FQNEAQ. The CDR3 totals 16 residues. The CDR3 nucleotides are TGTGCCAGCAGCTCAAACAGCGCGACAGGGGGAAATGAGCAGTTCTTC. Residues: CASSSNSATGGNEQFF. Supplemented by reference TRBV7-8 and TRBJ2-1, the full variable domain reads GAGVSQSPRYKVAKRGQDVALRCDPISGHVSLFWYQQALGQGPEFLTYFQNEAQLDKSGLPSDRFFAERPEGSVSTLKIQRTQQEDSAVYLCASSSNSATGGNEQFFGPGTRLTVL.

The gene calls are TRBV6-5 and TRBJ1-5; 7 bases are shared with TRBD1. Trimming took 8 bases from V and 8 from J; bases not matched to a gene: 12. CDR3 length equals 14 residues. CDR1 and CDR2 from the germline V gene are MNHEY and SVGAGI. The CDR3 loop reads CASARDSLIKPQHF. CDR3 DNA sequence: TGTGCCAGCGCCAGGGACAGCCTAATCAAGCCCCAGCATTTT.

V usage is TRBV5-1 and J usage is TRBJ2-1, with D possibly matching TRBD1 (6 bases). V was pared by 0 bases and J by 4 bases, with 11 bases between. Germline V gene lookup returns CDR1 SGHRS and CDR2 YFSETQ. CDR3 length equals 15 residues. CDR3 sequence (DNA): TGCGCCAGCAGCTTGGGGGACATCTTTTACAATGAGCAGTTCTTC. This translates into CASSLGDIFYNEQFF.

The rearrangement uses TRBV30 and TRBJ1-6, with D perhaps TRBD1 (5 bases). V was clipped by 0 bases and J by 5 bases, with 11 bases between them. Germline V gives CDR1 GTSNPN, CDR2 SVGIG (reference sequence). The CDR3 covers 15 residues. Written as DNA, the CDR3 is TGTGCCTGGAGTGTAGGCCCAGGGAATAATTCACCCCTCCACTTT. This sequence encodes CAWSVGPGNNSPLHF.

This chain joins TRBV3-1 (or the pseudogene TRBV3-2) and TRBJ1-4, with D possibly being TRBD1 (5 bases). V was pared by 4 bases and J by 0 bases, with 12 bases between. The CDR3 loop spans 16 amino acids. The germline gives CDR1 LGHDT, CDR2 YNNKEL (reference sequence). CDR3 amino acids: CASSPDSFATNEKLFF. The CDR3 bases are TGTGCCAGCAGCCCAGACAGTTTTGCAACTAATGAAAAACTGTTTTTT.

V and J are TRBV18 and TRBJ2-1; 11 bases agree with TRBD1. This CDR3 is built from 17 residues. Germline assignment: CDR1 KGHSH and CDR2 LQKENI. With 3 bases clipped from V and 3 bases from J, the junction kept 7 bases outside the gene matches. CDR3 region: CASSPPTGTGGYNEQFF. The CDR3 DNA reads TGTGCCAGCTCACCGCCTACCGGGACAGGGGGCTACAATGAGCAGTTCTTC. Full variable domain (remainder filled in from reference TRBV18 and TRBJ2-1): NAGVMQNPRHLVRRRGQEARLRCSPMKGHSHVYWYRQLPEEGLKFMVYLQKENIIDESGMPKERFSAEFPKEGPSILRIQQVVRGDSAAYFCASSPPTGTGGYNEQFFGPGTRLTVL.

The sample holds one count of this clone. The V gene is TRBV11-1, the J gene TRBJ1-4; 9 nucleotides align to TRBD1. Germline CDR1 and CDR2: SGHAT and FQDESV (reference sequence). This CDR3 contains 16 residues. V shed 6 bases, J shed 8 bases, and the junction held 13 bases outside the gene matches. The CDR3 sequence: CASRNRDRAIREKLFF. Written as DNA, the CDR3 is TGTGCCAGCAGGAACCGGGACAGGGCGATTCGGGAAAAACTGTTTTTT.

In regard to this clone: One junction end does not reproduce the germline sequence, and a read error may be involved. The rearrangement links TRBV6-1 to TRBJ2-7; D is uncertain. CDR1 and CDR2 (germline): MNHNS, SASEGT. This CDR3 is built from 15 residues. In DNA form, the CDR3 reads TGTGCCAGCGGTGACACATTGAGGAGCTCCTACGAGCAGTACTTC. This translates into CASGDTLRSSYEQYF.

The rearrangement uses TRBV6-1 and TRBJ1-2, with 10 positions matching TRBD1. The CDR3 sequence is 13 residues long. After removal of 5 bases from V and 6 bases from J, the junction contained 3 bases not matched to a gene. CDR1 MNHNS and CDR2 SASEGT come from the germline V gene. CDR3 loop: CASSSGQGNGYTF. The CDR3 DNA follows: TGTGCCAGCAGTTCGGGACAGGGGAATGGCTACACCTTC.

The chain joins TRBV6-5 to TRBJ1-2; TRBD1 aligns across 8 bases. Germline V gene lookup returns CDR1 MNHEY and CDR2 SVGAGI. V lost 6 bases, J lost 6 bases, and 9 bases stayed unmatched. CDR3 length: 14 residues. Written as DNA, the CDR3 is TGTGCCAGCAGCTCCCGCAGGGGGCAGGATGGCTACACCTTC. This codes for CASSSRRGQDGYTF.